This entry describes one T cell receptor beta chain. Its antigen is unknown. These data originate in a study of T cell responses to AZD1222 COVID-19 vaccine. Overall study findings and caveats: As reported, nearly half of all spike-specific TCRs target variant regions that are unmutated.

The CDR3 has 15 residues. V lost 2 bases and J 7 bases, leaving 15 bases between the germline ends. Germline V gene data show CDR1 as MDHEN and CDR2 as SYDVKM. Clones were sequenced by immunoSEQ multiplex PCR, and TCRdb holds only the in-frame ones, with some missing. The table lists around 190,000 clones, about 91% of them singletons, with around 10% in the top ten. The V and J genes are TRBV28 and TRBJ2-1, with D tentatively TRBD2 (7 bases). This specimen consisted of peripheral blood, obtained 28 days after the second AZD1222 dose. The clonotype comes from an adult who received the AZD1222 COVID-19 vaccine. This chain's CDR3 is CASSLVGGPENEQFF. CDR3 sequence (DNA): TGTGCCAGCAGTTTAGTGGGGGGGCCGGAAAATGAGCAGTTCTTC.